The source of this T cell receptor beta chain is a study of a mutant IDH1 vaccine in newly diagnosed glioma. As regards this clone: Its antigen remains unknown.

This CDR3 spans 16 amino acids. CDR1 MGHRA and CDR2 YSYEKL come from the germline V gene. J gave up 6 bases and V 0 bases, and 11 bases lay outside the gene matches. Assay: immunoSEQ multiplex PCR; the TCRdb copy retains only in-frame clones and omits some. The sample lists roughly 56,000 clones; less than 85% were seen once. Time point denoted: week 47, end of study. Each dose delivered 300 ug of mutant IDH1 20-mer peptide subcutaneously with imiquimod. The chain has TRBV4-1 and TRBJ2-7; 7 bases fit TRBD2. The sample was PBMCs, taken from a glioma patient whose treatment included an IDH1 peptide vaccine. This TCR derives from a woman between 40 and 55 years old with glioma. Some clones in this sample may be carry-over from other donors' samples. The CDR3 sequence is CASSQDGSGLAAEQYF. CDR3 DNA: TGCGCCAGCAGCCAAGATGGGAGTGGGCTAGCGGCCGAGCAGTACTTC.